This passage covers 17 T cell receptor beta chains from one sample sequenced in a study of blood T cell repertoires in COVID-19. The table came from immunoSEQ multiplex PCR; TCRdb's copy has only in-frame clones and leaves some out. The sample contains 380,000 or so clones, around 88% of which appear only once. Sequencing used peripheral blood. The receptors come from a woman in her sixties with COVID-19, enrolled during active disease.

The rearrangement joins TRBV3-1 (or the pseudogene TRBV3-2) to TRBJ2-7; 7 nucleotides agree with TRBD1. Trimming at V came to 2 bases and at J to 5 bases, leaving 6 bases not matched to a gene. The CDR3 sequence is 14 residues long. Germline V gives CDR1 LGHDT, CDR2 YNNKEL (reference sequence). The CDR3 DNA is TGTGCCAGCAGCCAACGCACAGGGGCGAACGAGCAGTACTTC. It specifies CASSQRTGANEQYF.

This chain joins TRBV28 and TRBJ1-2; 9 nucleotides align to TRBD1. The ends lost 4 bases at V and 4 bases at J; junction bases unmatched: 7. Germline CDR1 MDHEN, CDR2 SYDVKM. The CDR3 consists of 15 residues. CDR3 in DNA: TGTGCCAGCAGTTCGGGGACAGGGCGAAGCTATGGCTACACCTTC. Protein sequence: CASSSGTGRSYGYTF.

The V call is TRBV5-8, the J call TRBJ2-4; D remains ambiguous. V was cut by 3 bases and J by 8 bases, with 15 bases left in between. This CDR3 has 14 amino acids. CDR1 is SGHTS and CDR2 is YDEGEE in the germline V gene. The CDR3 sequence is CASSSKTLRDIQYF. DNA for the CDR3: TGTGCCAGCAGCTCTAAGACCCTACGGGACATTCAGTACTTC.

V and J are TRBV30 and TRBJ1-6; D remains unclear. The germline CDR1 and CDR2 sequences are GTSNPN and SVGIG (reference sequence). Trimming cost V 1 base and J 4 bases, with 5 bases left between them. The CDR3 sequence is 13 residues long. In DNA, the CDR3 is TGTGCCTGGAGTGGCGGGTATAATTCACCCCTCCACTTT. It translates to CAWSGGYNSPLHF.

The V call is TRBV12-3 or TRBV12-4, the J call TRBJ1-2, with 7 bases matching TRBD1. The CDR3 totals 13 residues. V was clipped by 3 bases and J by 3 bases; unmatched bases: 1. CDR3 sequence: CASSLQGDYGYTF. The CDR3 DNA sequence: TGTGCCAGCAGTTTGCAGGGGGACTATGGCTACACCTTC.

The J gene is TRBJ1-5, the V gene TRBV4-1, with D unresolved. Trimming took 1 base from V and 4 from J, leaving 14 bases between them. The CDR3 runs to 16 residues. Per germline, CDR1 MGHRA and CDR2 YSYEKL. CDR3 loop: CASSQGHLYGNQPQHF. In DNA form, the CDR3 reads TGCGCCAGCAGCCAAGGACACTTGTACGGAAATCAGCCCCAGCATTTT.

The chain combines TRBV11-3 with TRBJ1-1; D call uncertain. The CDR3 extends over 15 amino acids. Germline V gives CDR1 SGHNT, CDR2 YENEEA. V shed 4 bases and J shed 3 bases, with 15 bases lying between them. The CDR3 DNA sequence: TGTGCCAGCAGCTCCGGCGGTGCGAGGGACACTGAAGCTTTCTTT. As protein: CASSSGGARDTEAFF.

This rearrangement joins TRBV11-3 to TRBJ1-6; tentative D call: TRBD1 (6 bases). Trimming removed 5 bases at V and 0 bases at J, with 17 bases between. Germline-derived CDR1 and CDR2 are SGHNT and YENEEA. CDR3 length: 18 residues. CDR3 DNA sequence: TGTGCCAGCAGCACAGGGTCGACCTTAAGCTCCTATAATTCACCCCTCCACTTT. Translated, it gives CASSTGSTLSSYNSPLHF.

The genes are TRBV4-1 and TRBJ1-2; D gene ambiguous. The CDR3 loop spans 12 amino acids. Trimming stripped 5 bases from V and 5 bases from J, with 9 bases between. From germline, CDR1 is MGHRA and CDR2 YSYEKL. The CDR3: CASSGGRYGYTF. Written as DNA, the CDR3 is TGCGCCAGCAGCGGAGGACGTTATGGCTACACCTTC.

V is TRBV6-6 and J is TRBJ1-5; 8 nucleotides match TRBD1. From germline, CDR1 is MNHNY and CDR2 SVGAGI (reference sequence). The CDR3 contains 15 residues. V dropped 4 bases and J dropped 7; count of bases not matched to a gene: 9. The CDR3 nucleotides read TGTGCCAGCAGTTGGTTTCGGGACAGGAGCCAGCCCCAGCATTTT. Protein: CASSWFRDRSQPQHF.

The chain carries TRBV6-5 and TRBJ1-5, with D possibly being TRBD1 (5 bases). V lost 9 bases to trimming and J lost 6 bases, with 12 bases between them. Germline V gene sequence: CDR1 MNHEY, CDR2 SVGAGI. CDR3 length equals 12 residues. CDR3 coding DNA: TGTGCCAGTGACTTGGGGGGTCAGCCCCAGCATTTT. Translation gives CASDLGGQPQHF.

This clone was detected only once. CDR3: CASSQGTGGDGYTF. The CDR3 bases are TGCGCCAGCAGCCAGGGGACAGGGGGTGATGGCTACACCTTC. The chain has TRBV4-1 and TRBJ1-2, with 11 bases aligning to TRBD1. Germline V gene data show CDR1 as MGHRA and CDR2 as YSYEKL. V lost 3 bases, J lost 6 bases, and 3 bases stayed unmatched. This CDR3 region has 14 residues.

V gene TRBV24-1 combines with J gene TRBJ2-4, with D unresolved. Trimming shortened V by 0 bases and J by 0 bases, and 11 bases separated the two germline ends. Germline V gene sequence: CDR1 KGHDR, CDR2 SFDVKD. The CDR3 extends over 17 amino acids. The CDR3 sequence is CATSDLWSYLAKNIQYF. DNA of the CDR3: TGTGCCACCAGTGATTTGTGGAGCTATTTAGCCAAAAACATTCAGTACTTC.

The CDR3 here is CASSLVGEGLEQYF. The CDR3, as DNA: TGTGCCAGCAGCTTAGTGGGGGAGGGACTCGAGCAGTACTTC. The chain links TRBV7-9 to TRBJ2-7; 7 bases are a match to TRBD2. CDR1 is SEHNR and CDR2 is FQNEAQ in the germline V gene (reference sequence). The CDR3 is made up of 14 amino acids. V was pared by 1 base and J by 6 bases, with 6 bases of the junction left unmatched.

This sequence joins TRBV6-5 and TRBJ1-2; unclear D gene. Germline V gene sequence: CDR1 MNHEY, CDR2 SVGAGI. The germline V and J ends were trimmed by 6 bases and 8 bases, with 13 bases remaining between them. The CDR3 loop spans 12 amino acids. This chain's CDR3 is CASRTFPEGYTF. CDR3 bases: TGTGCCAGCAGAACCTTCCCGGAGGGCTACACCTTC.

This sequence joins TRBV4-2 and TRBJ1-4; weak D call: TRBD1 (5 bases). From germline, CDR1 is LGHNA and CDR2 YNFKEQ. The germline V and J ends were trimmed by 0 bases and 5 bases, with 10 bases remaining between them. The CDR3 is 15 amino acids. CDR3 sequence (DNA): TGTGCCAGCAGCCAAGATAAGACAGCAAATGAAAAACTGTTTTTT. Encoded protein: CASSQDKTANEKLFF.

This rearrangement joins TRBV25-1 to TRBJ1-1; D possibly corresponds to TRBD1 (6 bases). CDR1 and CDR2 (germline): MGHDK, SYGVNS. There are 15 residues in the CDR3. V gave up 6 bases and J gave up 3 bases, with 17 bases separating them. This CDR3 is CASRKGPQGYTEAFF. In DNA, the CDR3 is TGTGCCAGCAGGAAGGGCCCACAGGGTTACACTGAAGCTTTCTTT.